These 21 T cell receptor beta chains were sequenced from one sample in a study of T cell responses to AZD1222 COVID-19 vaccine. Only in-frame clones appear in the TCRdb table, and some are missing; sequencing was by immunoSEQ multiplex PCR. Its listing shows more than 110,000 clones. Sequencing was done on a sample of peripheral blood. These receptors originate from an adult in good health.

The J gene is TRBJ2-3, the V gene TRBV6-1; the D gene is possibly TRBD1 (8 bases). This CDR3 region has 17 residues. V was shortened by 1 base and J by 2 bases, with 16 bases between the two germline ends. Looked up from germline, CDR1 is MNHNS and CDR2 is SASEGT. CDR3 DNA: TGTGCCAGCAGTGAAGGGGGGGGGACAGGACCCACAGATACGCAGTATTTT. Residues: CASSEGGGTGPTDTQYF.

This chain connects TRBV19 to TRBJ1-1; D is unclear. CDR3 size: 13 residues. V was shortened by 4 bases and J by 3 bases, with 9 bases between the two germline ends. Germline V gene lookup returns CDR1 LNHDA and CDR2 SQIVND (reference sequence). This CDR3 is CASSTTRDTEAFF. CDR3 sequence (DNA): TGTGCCAGTAGTACAACAAGGGACACTGAAGCTTTCTTT.

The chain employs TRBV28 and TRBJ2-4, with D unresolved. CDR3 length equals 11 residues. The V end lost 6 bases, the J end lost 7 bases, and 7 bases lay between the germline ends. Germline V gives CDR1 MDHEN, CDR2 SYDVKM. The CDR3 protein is CASRGLNIQYF. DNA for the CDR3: TGTGCCAGCAGGGGGTTGAACATTCAGTACTTC. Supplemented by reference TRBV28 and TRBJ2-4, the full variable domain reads DVKVTQSSRYLVKRTGEKVFLECVQDMDHENMFWYRQDPGLGLRLIYFSYDVKMKEKGDIPEGYSVSREKKERFSLILESASTNQTSMYLCASRGLNIQYFGAGTRLSVL.

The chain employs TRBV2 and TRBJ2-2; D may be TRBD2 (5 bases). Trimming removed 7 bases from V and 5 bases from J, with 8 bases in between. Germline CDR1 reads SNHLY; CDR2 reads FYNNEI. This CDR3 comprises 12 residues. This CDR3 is CASKGGTGELFF. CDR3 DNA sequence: TGTGCCAGCAAAGGAGGAACCGGGGAGCTGTTTTTT.

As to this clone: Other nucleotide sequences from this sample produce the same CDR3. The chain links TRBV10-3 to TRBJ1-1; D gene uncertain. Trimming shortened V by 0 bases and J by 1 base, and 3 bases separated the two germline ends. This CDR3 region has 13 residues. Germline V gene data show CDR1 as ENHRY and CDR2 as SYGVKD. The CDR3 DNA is TGTGCCATCAGTGAGTCGGGGAACACTGAAGCTTTCTTT. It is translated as CAISESGNTEAFF.

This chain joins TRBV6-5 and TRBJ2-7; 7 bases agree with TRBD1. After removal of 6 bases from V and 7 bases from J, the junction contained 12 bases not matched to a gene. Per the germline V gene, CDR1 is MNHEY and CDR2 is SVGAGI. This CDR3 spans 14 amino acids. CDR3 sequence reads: CASRRQGTSGEQYF. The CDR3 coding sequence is TGTGCCAGCAGGCGACAGGGTACTTCAGGGGAGCAGTACTTC.

The CDR3 sequence is CASSPRWATEAFF. The CDR3 region has the DNA TGCGCCAGCAGTCCCAGGTGGGCCACTGAAGCTTTCTTT. This sequence joins TRBV4-1 and TRBJ1-1; no clear D gene. The CDR3 contains 13 residues. V lost 6 bases and J 4 bases, leaving 12 bases between the germline ends. Germline V gene data show CDR1 as MGHRA and CDR2 as YSYEKL.

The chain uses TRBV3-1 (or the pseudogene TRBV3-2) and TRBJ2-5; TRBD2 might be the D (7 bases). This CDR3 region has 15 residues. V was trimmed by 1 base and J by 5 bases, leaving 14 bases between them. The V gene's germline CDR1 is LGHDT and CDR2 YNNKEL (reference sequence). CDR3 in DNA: TGTGCCAGCAGCCAAGTAACGGGGGGCTTGGAGACCCAGTACTTC. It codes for CASSQVTGGLETQYF.

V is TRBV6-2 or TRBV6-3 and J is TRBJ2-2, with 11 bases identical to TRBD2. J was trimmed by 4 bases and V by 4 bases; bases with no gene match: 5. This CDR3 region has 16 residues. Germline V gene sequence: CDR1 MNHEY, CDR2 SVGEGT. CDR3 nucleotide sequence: TGTGCCAGCAGTTCCGTAGCGGGGGGGTCCACCGGGGAGCTGTTTTTT. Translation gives CASSSVAGGSTGELFF.

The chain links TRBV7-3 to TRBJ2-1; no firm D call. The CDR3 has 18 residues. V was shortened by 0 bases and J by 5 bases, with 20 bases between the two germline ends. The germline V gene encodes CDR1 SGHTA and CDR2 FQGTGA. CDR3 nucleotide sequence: TGTGCCAGCAGCTTAACGATCCCCTCCCTAGAATCAAACAATGAGCAGTTCTTC. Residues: CASSLTIPSLESNNEQFF.

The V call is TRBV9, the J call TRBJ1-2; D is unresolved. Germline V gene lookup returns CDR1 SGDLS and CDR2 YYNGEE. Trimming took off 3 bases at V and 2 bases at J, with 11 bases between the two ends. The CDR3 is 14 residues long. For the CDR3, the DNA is TGTGCCAGCAGCGGGATAACAGTGAACTATGGCTACACCTTC. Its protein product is CASSGITVNYGYTF.

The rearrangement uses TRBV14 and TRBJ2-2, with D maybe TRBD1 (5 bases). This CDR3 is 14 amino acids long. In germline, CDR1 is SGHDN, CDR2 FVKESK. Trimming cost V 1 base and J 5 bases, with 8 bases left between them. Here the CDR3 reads CASSQVTGTGELFF. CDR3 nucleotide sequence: TGTGCCAGCAGCCAAGTAACAGGAACCGGGGAGCTGTTTTTT.

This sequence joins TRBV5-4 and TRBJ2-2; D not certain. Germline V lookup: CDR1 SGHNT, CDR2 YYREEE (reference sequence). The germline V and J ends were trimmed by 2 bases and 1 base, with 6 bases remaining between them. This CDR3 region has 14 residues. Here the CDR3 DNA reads TGTGCCAGCAGCTTACTACAGAACACCGGGGAGCTGTTTTTT. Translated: CASSLLQNTGELFF.

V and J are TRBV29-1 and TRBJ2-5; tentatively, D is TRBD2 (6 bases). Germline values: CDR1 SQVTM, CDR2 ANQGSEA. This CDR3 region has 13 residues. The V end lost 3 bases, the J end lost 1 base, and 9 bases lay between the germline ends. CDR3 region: CSVDGGRQETQYF. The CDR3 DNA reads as TGCAGCGTTGACGGAGGGCGCCAAGAGACCCAGTACTTC.

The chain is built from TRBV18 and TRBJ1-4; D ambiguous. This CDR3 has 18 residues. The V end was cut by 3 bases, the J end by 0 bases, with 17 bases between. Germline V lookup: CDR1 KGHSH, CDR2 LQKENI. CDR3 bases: TGTGCCAGCTCACCCCCTGAAGGCCCGTTTGCAACTAATGAAAAACTGTTTTTT. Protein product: CASSPPEGPFATNEKLFF.

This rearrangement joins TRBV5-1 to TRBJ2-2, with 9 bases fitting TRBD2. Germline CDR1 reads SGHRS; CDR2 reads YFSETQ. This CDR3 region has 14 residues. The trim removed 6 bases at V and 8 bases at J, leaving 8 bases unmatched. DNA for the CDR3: TGCGCCAGCAAAATAGCGGGGGCATCGGGGGAGCTGTTTTTT. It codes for CASKIAGASGELFF. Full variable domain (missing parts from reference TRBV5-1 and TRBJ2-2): KAGVTQTPRYLIKTRGQQVTLSCSPISGHRSVSWYQQTPGQGLQFLFEYFSETQRNKGNFPGRFSGRQFSNSRSEMNVSTLELGDSALYLCASKIAGASGELFFGEGSRLTVL.

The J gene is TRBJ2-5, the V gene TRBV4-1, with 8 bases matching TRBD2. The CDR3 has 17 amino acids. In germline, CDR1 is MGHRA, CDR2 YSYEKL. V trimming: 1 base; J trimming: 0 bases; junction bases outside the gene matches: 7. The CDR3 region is CASSQGGGGGYQETQYF. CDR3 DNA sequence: TGCGCCAGCAGCCAAGGGGGAGGCGGGGGGTACCAAGAGACCCAGTACTTC.

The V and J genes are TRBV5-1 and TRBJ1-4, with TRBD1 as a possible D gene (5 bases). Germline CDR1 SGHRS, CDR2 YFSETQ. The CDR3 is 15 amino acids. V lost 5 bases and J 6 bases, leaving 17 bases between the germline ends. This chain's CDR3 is CASRAPPGRDEKLFF. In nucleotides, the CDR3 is TGCGCCAGCAGGGCCCCACCAGGGCGTGATGAAAAACTGTTTTTT.

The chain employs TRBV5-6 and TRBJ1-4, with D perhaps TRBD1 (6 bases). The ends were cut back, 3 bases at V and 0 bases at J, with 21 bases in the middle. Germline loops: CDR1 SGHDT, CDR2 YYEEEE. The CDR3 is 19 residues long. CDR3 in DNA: TGTGCCAGCAGCTGGGTGAGACAGGTCAAATATTCAACTAATGAAAAACTGTTTTTT. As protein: CASSWVRQVKYSTNEKLFF. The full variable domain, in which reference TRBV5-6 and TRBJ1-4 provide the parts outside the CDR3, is DAGVTQSPTHLIKTRGQQVTLRCSPKSGHDTVSWYQQALGQGPQFIFQYYEEEERQRGNFPDRFSGHQFPNYSSELNVNALLLGDSALYLCASSWVRQVKYSTNEKLFFGSGTQLSVL.

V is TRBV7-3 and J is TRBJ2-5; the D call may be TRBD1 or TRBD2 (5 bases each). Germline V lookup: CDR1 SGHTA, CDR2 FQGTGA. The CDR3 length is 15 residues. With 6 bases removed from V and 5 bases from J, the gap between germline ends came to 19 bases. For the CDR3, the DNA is TGTGCCAGCAGTTTGGCCACTGGGACGGACGAGACCCAGTACTTC. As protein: CASSLATGTDETQYF.

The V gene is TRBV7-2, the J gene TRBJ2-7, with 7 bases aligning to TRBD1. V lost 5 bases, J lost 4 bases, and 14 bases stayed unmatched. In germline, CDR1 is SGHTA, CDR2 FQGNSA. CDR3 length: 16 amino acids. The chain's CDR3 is CASSPLTGRGAYEQYF. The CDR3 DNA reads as TGTGCCAGCAGCCCCCTGACAGGGAGAGGAGCTTACGAGCAGTACTTC.